The 20 T cell receptor beta chains listed next were all sequenced from one sample in a study of cytomegalovirus exposure and HLA in healthy donors. Use of 60 Vbeta and 13 Jbeta primers characterized the PCR. The data were produced by immunoSEQ multiplex PCR, yet TCRdb's version contains in-frame clones alone and is incomplete. Of 150,000 or so clones listed, under 90% are singletons. Sequencing input: PBMCs. All receptors come from a male donor in good health and CMV-seronegative.

The chain has TRBV5-1 and TRBJ1-4; TRBD1 might be the D (5 bases). V dropped 4 bases and J dropped 5 bases, with 18 bases sitting between them. Germline-derived CDR1 and CDR2 are SGHRS and YFSETQ. The CDR3 covers 16 residues. CDR3 DNA sequence: TGCGCCAGCAGCGCAACCAGACAGAACCCCAATGAAAAACTGTTTTTT. Translation gives CASSATRQNPNEKLFF.

The chain combines TRBV7-9 with TRBJ1-2; no clear D gene. CDR1 is SEHNR, CDR2 FQNEAQ, per germline (reference sequence). Trimming cost V 1 base and J 8 bases, with 8 bases left between them. The CDR3 extends over 12 amino acids. CDR3 residues: CASSLESGGYTF. CDR3 bases: TGTGCCAGCAGCTTAGAGTCGGGGGGCTACACCTTC.

This clone has only a few counts. The J gene is TRBJ2-5, the V gene TRBV4-1; tentatively, D is TRBD1 (5 bases). The CDR3 length is 14 residues. With 2 bases removed from V and 2 bases from J, the gap between germline ends came to 9 bases. CDR1 and CDR2 from the germline V gene are MGHRA and YSYEKL. CDR3 in DNA: TGCGCCAGCAGCCAACGACAGATACAAGAGACCCAGTACTTC. Translated, it gives CASSQRQIQETQYF.

The rearrangement uses TRBV19 and TRBJ2-1, with 7 bases fitting TRBD1. This CDR3 spans 16 amino acids. Germline V gene sequence: CDR1 LNHDA, CDR2 SQIVND (reference sequence). The trim removed 3 bases at V and 5 bases at J, leaving 10 bases unmatched. The CDR3 loop is CASSMYGTVPNNEQFF. The CDR3 bases are TGTGCCAGTAGTATGTACGGGACAGTACCTAACAATGAGCAGTTCTTC.

J is TRBJ2-1 and V is TRBV6-5; D might be TRBD2 (5 bases). Germline V lookup: CDR1 MNHEY, CDR2 SVGAGI. V dropped 3 bases and J dropped 0 bases, with 6 bases sitting between them. The CDR3 contains 14 residues. CDR3 amino acids: CASSYRGSYNEQFF. DNA for the CDR3: TGTGCCAGCAGTTATCGGGGCTCCTACAATGAGCAGTTCTTC.

The rearrangement joins TRBV2 to TRBJ2-5; D is unclear. CDR1 is SNHLY and CDR2 is FYNNEI in the germline V gene. V lost 7 bases, J lost 13 bases, and 16 bases lay in between. This CDR3 comprises 11 residues. The CDR3 DNA reads TGTGCCAGCAATACACAAGGAGCGACGTACTTC. This gives the protein CASNTQGATYF.

In DNA form, the CDR3 reads TGCGCCAGCAGCCAAGACCCCGGGACAGCGAATCAGCCCCAGCATTTT. This gives the protein CASSQDPGTANQPQHF. The genes are TRBV4-1 and TRBJ1-5, with TRBD1 identical over 7 bases. The length of the CDR3 is 16 residues. Germline CDR1 is MGHRA and CDR2 is YSYEKL. V shed 0 bases, J shed 4 bases, and the junction held 6 bases outside the gene matches.

The rearrangement uses TRBV9 and TRBJ1-4, with 9 bases aligning to TRBD1. Germline values: CDR1 SGDLS, CDR2 YYNGEE. J was trimmed by 3 bases and V by 3 bases; bases with no gene match: 15. This CDR3 is built from 19 residues. CDR3 loop: CASSGSGTGLSRANEKLFF. CDR3 coding DNA: TGTGCCAGCAGCGGCAGCGGGACAGGGCTCTCTCGGGCTAATGAAAAACTGTTTTTT.

The rearrangement links TRBV4-3 to TRBJ2-6; a possible D gene is TRBD2 (5 bases). Germline loops: CDR1 LGHNA, CDR2 YSLEER. The CDR3 covers 16 residues. V was clipped by 0 bases and J by 2 bases, with 8 bases between them. The CDR3 nucleotides read TGCGCCAGCAGCCAAGATCGAGCGGCTGGGGCCAACGTCCTGACTTTC. Its translation: CASSQDRAAGANVLTF.

This clone came up once. The chain employs TRBV5-4 and TRBJ1-1, with TRBD1 identical over 7 bases. Germline V gene sequence: CDR1 SGHNT, CDR2 YYREEE (reference sequence). Trimming took 4 bases from V and 7 from J; bases not matched to a gene: 7. The CDR3 length is 13 residues. CDR3 in amino acids: CASSPGTALEAFF. Written as DNA, the CDR3 is TGTGCCAGCAGCCCCGGGACAGCTCTTGAAGCTTTCTTT.

This rearrangement joins TRBV27 to TRBJ1-5; D is ambiguous. The CDR3 extends over 15 amino acids. V was pared by 4 bases and J by 7 bases, with 17 bases between. Germline V gene data show CDR1 as MNHEY and CDR2 as SMNVEV (reference sequence). In DNA, the CDR3 is TGTGCCAGCAGTTCGACATCCTTAACGTGGCAGCCCCAGCATTTT. It encodes CASSSTSLTWQPQHF.

V is TRBV5-1 and J is TRBJ2-3, with TRBD2 matching over 8 bases. In germline, CDR1 is SGHRS, CDR2 YFSETQ. The CDR3 spans 17 residues. V shed 4 bases and J 0 bases; nucleotides not matched to a gene: 10. CDR3 protein: CASSLRPSSGSTDTQYF. CDR3 DNA: TGCGCCAGCAGCCTCCGCCCTTCTAGCGGGAGCACAGATACGCAGTATTTT.

This clone was seen a few times. The chain joins TRBV7-6 to TRBJ2-7, with TRBD1 matching over 11 bases. This CDR3 region has 18 residues. From germline, CDR1 is SGHVS and CDR2 FNYEAQ. Unmatched junction bases numbered 13, after V lost 5 bases and J lost 1 base. The CDR3 sequence is CASSPRDRGDLKSYEQYF. The CDR3 DNA is TGTGCCAGCAGCCCCAGGGACAGGGGGGACTTAAAGTCCTACGAGCAGTACTTC.

The chain employs TRBV25-1 and TRBJ1-3; no clear D gene. Trimming stripped 5 bases from V and 0 bases from J, with 20 bases between. Germline CDR1 is MGHDK and CDR2 is SYGVNS. The CDR3 has 18 amino acids. The CDR3 loop reads CASSPTGFPHHSGNTIYF. The CDR3 DNA sequence: TGTGCCAGCAGTCCAACCGGGTTCCCACACCACTCTGGAAACACCATATATTTT.

V and J are TRBV4-3 and TRBJ2-1; 11 nucleotides match TRBD2. V dropped 0 bases and J dropped 2; count of bases not matched to a gene: 0. CDR1 LGHNA and CDR2 YSLEER come from the germline V gene. The CDR3 has 16 residues. The CDR3 nucleotides read TGCGCCAGCAGCCAAGAACTAGCGGGAGCCTACAATGAGCAGTTCTTC. Translated, it gives CASSQELAGAYNEQFF.

The genes are TRBV28 and TRBJ2-5; 7 bases line up with TRBD1. V trimming: 10 bases; J trimming: 4 bases; junction bases outside the gene matches: 12. From germline, CDR1 is MDHEN and CDR2 SYDVKM. The CDR3 has 14 amino acids. This chain's CDR3 is CATRAWSGGETQYF. Here the CDR3 DNA reads TGTGCCACCCGAGCTTGGTCAGGGGGAGAGACCCAGTACTTC.

The V and J genes are TRBV29-1 and TRBJ1-2; D call uncertain. The CDR3 spans 11 residues. Trimming stripped 4 bases from V and 1 base from J, with 4 bases between. Germline CDR1 is SQVTM and CDR2 is ANQGSEA. CDR3 in DNA: TGCAGCGTTGCTTTTAACTATGGCTACACCTTC. Translated, it gives CSVAFNYGYTF.

This rearrangement joins TRBV4-2 to TRBJ1-1; the D is unclear. Trimming removed 1 base from V and 3 bases from J, with 9 bases in between. This CDR3 has 14 amino acids. Germline V CDR1 and CDR2: LGHNA, YNFKEQ. CDR3 DNA sequence: TGTGCCAGCAGCCAAGGAGACGGAGACACTGAAGCTTTCTTT. Its translation is CASSQGDGDTEAFF.

A note on this clone: At one boundary the junction diverges from the germline segment, which might be a read error. The rearrangement uses TRBV7-9 and TRBJ1-1; weak D call: TRBD1 (5 bases). Germline lookup yields CDR1 SEHNR and CDR2 FQNEAQ (reference sequence). The CDR3 sequence is 13 residues long. CDR3 amino acids: CSSRRDRNTEAFF. CDR3 DNA: TGTTCCAGCAGACGCGACAGGAACACTGAAGCTTTCTTT.

This chain links TRBV11-2 with TRBJ1-1; weak D call: TRBD1 (6 bases). Germline V gene lookup returns CDR1 SGHAT and CDR2 FQNNGV. The V gene lost 5 bases and the J gene lost 0 bases, with 25 bases spanning the gap. This CDR3 contains 19 residues. The DNA for the CDR3 is TGTGCCAGCAGCGAAGCCCTAATCCGGGCCAGGGGAATGAACACTGAAGCTTTCTTT. Translating it yields CASSEALIRARGMNTEAFF. The whole variable domain, filled in from reference TRBV11-2 and TRBJ1-1, reads EAGVAQSPRYKIIEKRQSVAFWCNPISGHATLYWYQQILGQGPKLLIQFQNNGVVDDSQLPKDRFSAERLKGVDSTLKIQPAKLEDSAVYLCASSEALIRARGMNTEAFFGQGTRLTVV.